The 9 T cell receptor beta chains given below trace back to one sample, sequenced in a study of T cell changes during pregnancy in multiple sclerosis. Clones were sequenced by immunoSEQ multiplex PCR, and TCRdb holds only the in-frame ones, with some missing. The data hold approximately 52,000 clones, with 80% to 95% observed a single time. Source: CD4+ T cells from peripheral blood mononuclear cells, taken in the second trimester of pregnancy. Receptor source: a female donor in good health, enrolled as a control in a pregnancy study.

This clone has a handful of counts. This rearrangement joins TRBV5-8 to TRBJ1-5; 12 nucleotides match TRBD1. Germline lookup yields CDR1 SGHTS and CDR2 YDEGEE. The CDR3 is 16 residues long. The junction had 3 bases not matched to a gene; V was cut back by 0 bases and J by 5 bases. The CDR3 loop is CASSLEGTGGHQPQHF. CDR3 nucleotide sequence: TGTGCCAGCAGCTTGGAAGGGACAGGGGGCCATCAGCCCCAGCATTTT. Combining the CDR3 with reference TRBV5-8 and TRBJ1-5 gives the whole variable domain EAGVTQSPTHLIKTRGQQATLRCSPISGHTSVYWYQQALGLGLQFLLWYDEGEERNRGNFPPRFSGRQFPNYSSELNVNALELEDSALYLCASSLEGTGGHQPQHFGDGTRLSIL.

Only one count was recorded for this clone. The chain couples TRBV28 to TRBJ1-2; D is perhaps TRBD1 (6 bases). Between the trimmed V and J ends, which lost 6 bases and 2 bases, there was a span of 7 bases. The length of the CDR3 is 12 residues. Germline-derived CDR1 and CDR2 are MDHEN and SYDVKM. Written as DNA, the CDR3 is TGTGCCAGCAGGGGGACAAACTATGGCTACACCTTC. It translates to CASRGTNYGYTF.

The chain couples TRBV18 to TRBJ2-7, with 9 bases that match TRBD1. Per the germline V gene, CDR1 is KGHSH and CDR2 is LQKENI. The CDR3 is 16 residues long. V lost 3 bases to trimming and J lost 4 bases; unmatched junction nucleotides: 10. CDR3 sequence: CASSPQSGQGNYEQYF. The CDR3, as DNA: TGTGCCAGCTCACCCCAATCGGGACAGGGCAATTACGAGCAGTACTTC.

CDR3 coding DNA: TGTGCCAGCAGACCCCGGGACAGGAGGATGAACACTGAAGCTTTCTTT. Translating gives CASRPRDRRMNTEAFF. This chain connects TRBV2 to TRBJ1-1; 8 nucleotides align to TRBD1. CDR1 is SNHLY and CDR2 is FYNNEI in the germline V gene. Trimming removed 6 bases from V and 0 bases from J; junction bases left unmatched: 9. CDR3 length equals 16 residues.

The rearrangement uses TRBV28 and TRBJ2-2; D gene unclear. The V and J ends lost 5 bases and 0 bases respectively, with 10 bases between them. Germline values: CDR1 MDHEN, CDR2 SYDVKM. The CDR3 length is 15 residues. CDR3 DNA sequence: TGTGCCAGCAGTCCCCGAGGAGCGAACACCGGGGAGCTGTTTTTT. It is translated as CASSPRGANTGELFF.

This clone was seen once. This sequence joins TRBV19 and TRBJ2-1; 9 bases line up with TRBD2. CDR1 and CDR2 (germline): LNHDA, SQIVND (reference sequence). The CDR3 sequence is 15 residues long. V lost 6 bases to trimming and J lost 5 bases; unmatched junction nucleotides: 8. The CDR3 DNA is TGTGCCAGTAGCCCCCTCGGGACTAGCCACAATGAGCAGTTCTTC. This gives the protein CASSPLGTSHNEQFF.

The chain links TRBV19 to TRBJ2-3; unclear D gene. The germline CDR1 and CDR2 sequences are LNHDA and SQIVND (reference sequence). The V end was cut by 6 bases, the J end by 0 bases, with 4 bases between. This CDR3 region has 12 residues. CDR3 in amino acids: CASRTSTDTQYF. The CDR3 region has the DNA TGTGCCAGTAGAACTAGCACAGATACGCAGTATTTT.

This clone was seen once. This chain uses TRBV28 with TRBJ1-5; D perhaps matches TRBD1 (6 bases). The CDR3 is 15 amino acids. The germline CDR1 and CDR2 sequences are MDHEN and SYDVKM. V was cut by 2 bases and J by 9 bases, with 17 bases left in between. CDR3 nucleotides: TGTGCCAGCAGTTTAATGGGGGCGTGGGAGCGGCCCCAGCATTTT. Encoded protein: CASSLMGAWERPQHF.

The chain has TRBV4-2 and TRBJ1-2; tentatively, D is TRBD1 (5 bases). V gave up 1 base and J gave up 8 bases, with 14 bases separating them. Germline lookup yields CDR1 LGHNA and CDR2 YNFKEQ. This CDR3 is 14 amino acids long. CDR3 amino acids: CASSQGKGNSGYTF. The DNA for the CDR3 is TGTGCCAGCAGCCAAGGAAAGGGGAATAGCGGCTACACCTTC.